This paragraph covers one T cell receptor beta chain sequence. Its antigen remains unidentified. Sequencing used immunoSEQ multiplex PCR; TCRdb keeps in-frame clones, though not all of them. Among some 2 million clones listed, about 95% were seen once. The data are from a study of shared clonotypes between healthy human individuals. Study-level background: Two women and three men aged 18 to 49 made up the donors. The study's findings and limits: It was the non-shared clonotypes that had lower generation probabilities than clonotypes shared by all four donors. Sampling included only blood; tissue repertoires likely differ.

V was pared by 3 bases and J by 6 bases, with 9 bases of the junction left unmatched. Germline CDR1 GTSNPN, CDR2 SVGIG (reference sequence). The CDR3 length is 14 residues. Naive CD8 cells lacked CD45RO and underwent positive selection for CCR7, leaving out terminally differentiated effector memory CD45RA+ cells. Adults of Caucasian background living in Nashville, Tennessee made up all donors. The sample taken for sequencing was naive CD8+ T cells sorted from blood. This TCR was recovered from a man younger than 35 in good health. The chain has TRBV30 and TRBJ1-1; 8 bases fit TRBD1. The CDR3 sequence is CAWRDRVSGAEAFF. Written as DNA, the CDR3 is TGTGCCTGGAGGGACAGGGTTTCCGGAGCTGAAGCTTTCTTT. Drawing the rest from reference TRBV30 and TRBJ1-1, the complete variable domain is SQTIHQWPATLVQPVGSPLSLECTVEGTSNPNLYWYRQAAGRGLQLLFYSVGIGQISSEVPQNLSASRPQDRQFILSSKKLLLSDSGFYLCAWRDRVSGAEAFFGQGTRLTVV.